Following are 7 T cell receptor beta chains from one sample sequenced in a study of Ad26.COV2.S vaccination and SARS-CoV-2 variants. Sequenced by immunoSEQ multiplex PCR; TCRdb stores in-frame clones only, minus some. The profile covers some 180,000 clones, with around 88% appearing a single time and 5% to 7% taken by the ten largest. The material sequenced was peripheral blood, taken after recovery from COVID-19. Source of these receptors: a human donor who had recovered from COVID-19.

The chain couples TRBV25-1 to TRBJ2-3, with D possibly being TRBD2 (6 bases). Trimming stripped 1 base from V and 6 bases from J, with 11 bases between. The CDR3 is 14 amino acids. Germline assignment: CDR1 MGHDK and CDR2 SYGVNS. The CDR3 region has the DNA TGTGCCAGCAGTGAATCGGAGGGCATCGATACGCAGTATTTT. Protein: CASSESEGIDTQYF. Supplemented by reference TRBV25-1 and TRBJ2-3, the full variable domain reads EADIYQTPRYLVIGTGKKITLECSQTMGHDKMYWYQQDPGMELHLIHYSYGVNSTEKGDLSSESTVSRIRTEHFPLTLESARPSHTSQYLCASSESEGIDTQYFGPGTRLTVL.

V usage is TRBV14 and J usage is TRBJ1-1, with no clear D. The CDR3 totals 15 residues. V lost 1 base to trimming and J lost 1 base, with 10 bases between them. From germline, CDR1 is SGHDN and CDR2 FVKESK. CDR3 region: CASSQVEGWNTEAFF. The CDR3, as DNA: TGTGCCAGCAGCCAAGTTGAGGGATGGAACACTGAAGCTTTCTTT.

This clone was recorded only once. The CDR3, as DNA: TGTGCCAGCAGCCGGGATACGCAGTATTTT. The encoded protein is CASSRDTQYF. The J gene is TRBJ2-3, the V gene TRBV12-3 or TRBV12-4; the D is unclear. CDR3 length: 10 residues. Trimming pared 6 bases from V and 6 bases from J, leaving 4 bases between.

The chain has TRBV2 and TRBJ1-3; 8 bases are shared with TRBD1. The CDR3 extends over 15 amino acids. Germline trimming cut 4 bases from V and 0 bases from J; bases unmatched to any gene: 2. Germline V gene lookup returns CDR1 SNHLY and CDR2 FYNNEI. CDR3 sequence reads: CASSGQGASGNTIYF. The CDR3 bases are TGTGCCAGCAGTGGGCAGGGGGCCTCTGGAAACACCATATATTTT.

This chain connects TRBV10-1 to TRBJ2-5, with 9 positions matching TRBD1. The V segment lost 4 bases and the J segment 2 bases; nucleotides outside the gene matches: 5. The germline gives CDR1 WNHNN, CDR2 SYGVQD (reference sequence). CDR3 size: 15 residues. The chain's CDR3 is CASSVGGQGQETQYF. CDR3 in DNA: TGCGCCAGCAGTGTGGGGGGACAGGGACAAGAGACCCAGTACTTC.

The table lists this clone with a few counts. The chain recombines TRBV5-6 with TRBJ1-6; TRBD1 is a possible D gene (6 bases). This CDR3 has 16 amino acids. V lost 7 bases to trimming and J lost 6 bases, with 20 bases between them. CDR1 and CDR2 (germline): SGHDT, YYEEEE. This CDR3 is CASGRPEGGPNSPLHF. The CDR3 DNA reads as TGTGCCAGCGGTCGACCAGAGGGGGGGCCTAATTCACCCCTCCACTTT.

The chain employs TRBV6-5 and TRBJ1-5; D uncertain. This CDR3 spans 12 amino acids. Trimming removed 4 bases from V and 7 bases from J, with 8 bases in between. Per germline, CDR1 MNHEY and CDR2 SVGAGI. CDR3 sequence: CASSSVGQPQHF. In DNA, the CDR3 is TGTGCCAGCAGTTCGGTAGGCCAGCCCCAGCATTTT.